This T cell receptor (beta chain) was sequenced in a study of prognosis after radiotherapy for stage I lung cancer. Study-wide background: The study included fourteen patients with newly diagnosed primary stage I lung tumors and several with oligometastatic NSCLC after surgical resection of the primary tumor. Study observations and caveats: A drop in unique TCR clone counts was seen after stereotactic body radiation therapy, median about 10,000 versus 6,900.

As concerns this clonotype: The antigen is unknown.

Germline V gene data show CDR1 as SGHRS and CDR2 as YFSETQ. The CDR3 is 14 residues long. Trimming at V came to 4 bases and at J to 0 bases, leaving 3 bases not matched to a gene. TCR beta CDR3 amplification from genomic DNA was performed by two-round multiplex PCR. First-round PCR used primers specific to each TRBV and TRBJ gene. TCRdb itself ran the multiplex PCR reads through MiXCR, one entry per CDR3 protein. The sample consists of around 15,000 distinct CDR3 sequences, roughly 50% of them appearing once. Uniform node negativity on CT and PET/CT characterised the cohort, and no patient had undergone prior chemotherapy or radiotherapy or presented other malignancies. Two separate time points each saw a draw of about 6 milliliters of peripheral blood.

The sequenced sample was PBMCs, obtained before or after stereotactic body radiation therapy (not recorded which). This chain uses TRBV5-1 with TRBJ1-2, with 7 nucleotides matching TRBD1. The sequence was obtained from a donor aged 50 or older with non-small cell lung cancer. The CDR3 loop is CASSAGTANYGYTF. As DNA, the CDR3 is TGCGCCAGCAGCGCTGGGACAGCTAACTATGGCTACACCTTC. Using reference TRBV5-1 and TRBJ1-2 for the parts outside the CDR3, the full variable domain is KAGVTQTPRYLIKTRGQQVTLSCSPISGHRSVSWYQQTPGQGLQFLFEYFSETQRNKGNFPGRFSGRQFSNSRSEMNVSTLELGDSALYLCASSAGTANYGYTFGSGTRLTVV.